This entry concerns a single T cell receptor (beta chain). The CDR3 is 14 amino acids. In germline, CDR1 is SGHRS, CDR2 YFSETQ. Trimming took 4 bases from V and 2 from J; bases not matched to a gene: 3. This sample was included in a study of blood T cell repertoires in COVID-19. Study background: The United States, Italy and Spain were the sources of the acute and convalescent COVID-19 samples. The analysed material was cDNA or gDNA that came from T cells, B-cell-depleted T cells, or PBMCs.

Per the study methods: The assay estimated nucleated cells by amplifying reference gene primers. The protocol was immunoSEQ multiplex PCR, while the TCRdb copy is restricted to in-frame clones and leaves out a portion. That table supplies the V and J calls and clone size; D and trimming were determined from the DNA. The sample comprises approximately 220,000 clones, roughly 88% of which are singletons, and under 4% rests with the top ten. Recruits, aged 18 to 89 years, lived in about two dozen US areas. The clonotype was recovered from a woman in her thirties or forties with acute COVID-19. The chain uses TRBV5-1 and TRBJ1-3, with 7 bases aligning to TRBD1. The sequencing input was PBMCs or T cells enriched from blood (not recorded which). CDR3 nucleotides: TGCGCCAGCAGCCAAGGGACAGCTGGAAACACCATATATTTT. This sequence encodes CASSQGTAGNTIYF.